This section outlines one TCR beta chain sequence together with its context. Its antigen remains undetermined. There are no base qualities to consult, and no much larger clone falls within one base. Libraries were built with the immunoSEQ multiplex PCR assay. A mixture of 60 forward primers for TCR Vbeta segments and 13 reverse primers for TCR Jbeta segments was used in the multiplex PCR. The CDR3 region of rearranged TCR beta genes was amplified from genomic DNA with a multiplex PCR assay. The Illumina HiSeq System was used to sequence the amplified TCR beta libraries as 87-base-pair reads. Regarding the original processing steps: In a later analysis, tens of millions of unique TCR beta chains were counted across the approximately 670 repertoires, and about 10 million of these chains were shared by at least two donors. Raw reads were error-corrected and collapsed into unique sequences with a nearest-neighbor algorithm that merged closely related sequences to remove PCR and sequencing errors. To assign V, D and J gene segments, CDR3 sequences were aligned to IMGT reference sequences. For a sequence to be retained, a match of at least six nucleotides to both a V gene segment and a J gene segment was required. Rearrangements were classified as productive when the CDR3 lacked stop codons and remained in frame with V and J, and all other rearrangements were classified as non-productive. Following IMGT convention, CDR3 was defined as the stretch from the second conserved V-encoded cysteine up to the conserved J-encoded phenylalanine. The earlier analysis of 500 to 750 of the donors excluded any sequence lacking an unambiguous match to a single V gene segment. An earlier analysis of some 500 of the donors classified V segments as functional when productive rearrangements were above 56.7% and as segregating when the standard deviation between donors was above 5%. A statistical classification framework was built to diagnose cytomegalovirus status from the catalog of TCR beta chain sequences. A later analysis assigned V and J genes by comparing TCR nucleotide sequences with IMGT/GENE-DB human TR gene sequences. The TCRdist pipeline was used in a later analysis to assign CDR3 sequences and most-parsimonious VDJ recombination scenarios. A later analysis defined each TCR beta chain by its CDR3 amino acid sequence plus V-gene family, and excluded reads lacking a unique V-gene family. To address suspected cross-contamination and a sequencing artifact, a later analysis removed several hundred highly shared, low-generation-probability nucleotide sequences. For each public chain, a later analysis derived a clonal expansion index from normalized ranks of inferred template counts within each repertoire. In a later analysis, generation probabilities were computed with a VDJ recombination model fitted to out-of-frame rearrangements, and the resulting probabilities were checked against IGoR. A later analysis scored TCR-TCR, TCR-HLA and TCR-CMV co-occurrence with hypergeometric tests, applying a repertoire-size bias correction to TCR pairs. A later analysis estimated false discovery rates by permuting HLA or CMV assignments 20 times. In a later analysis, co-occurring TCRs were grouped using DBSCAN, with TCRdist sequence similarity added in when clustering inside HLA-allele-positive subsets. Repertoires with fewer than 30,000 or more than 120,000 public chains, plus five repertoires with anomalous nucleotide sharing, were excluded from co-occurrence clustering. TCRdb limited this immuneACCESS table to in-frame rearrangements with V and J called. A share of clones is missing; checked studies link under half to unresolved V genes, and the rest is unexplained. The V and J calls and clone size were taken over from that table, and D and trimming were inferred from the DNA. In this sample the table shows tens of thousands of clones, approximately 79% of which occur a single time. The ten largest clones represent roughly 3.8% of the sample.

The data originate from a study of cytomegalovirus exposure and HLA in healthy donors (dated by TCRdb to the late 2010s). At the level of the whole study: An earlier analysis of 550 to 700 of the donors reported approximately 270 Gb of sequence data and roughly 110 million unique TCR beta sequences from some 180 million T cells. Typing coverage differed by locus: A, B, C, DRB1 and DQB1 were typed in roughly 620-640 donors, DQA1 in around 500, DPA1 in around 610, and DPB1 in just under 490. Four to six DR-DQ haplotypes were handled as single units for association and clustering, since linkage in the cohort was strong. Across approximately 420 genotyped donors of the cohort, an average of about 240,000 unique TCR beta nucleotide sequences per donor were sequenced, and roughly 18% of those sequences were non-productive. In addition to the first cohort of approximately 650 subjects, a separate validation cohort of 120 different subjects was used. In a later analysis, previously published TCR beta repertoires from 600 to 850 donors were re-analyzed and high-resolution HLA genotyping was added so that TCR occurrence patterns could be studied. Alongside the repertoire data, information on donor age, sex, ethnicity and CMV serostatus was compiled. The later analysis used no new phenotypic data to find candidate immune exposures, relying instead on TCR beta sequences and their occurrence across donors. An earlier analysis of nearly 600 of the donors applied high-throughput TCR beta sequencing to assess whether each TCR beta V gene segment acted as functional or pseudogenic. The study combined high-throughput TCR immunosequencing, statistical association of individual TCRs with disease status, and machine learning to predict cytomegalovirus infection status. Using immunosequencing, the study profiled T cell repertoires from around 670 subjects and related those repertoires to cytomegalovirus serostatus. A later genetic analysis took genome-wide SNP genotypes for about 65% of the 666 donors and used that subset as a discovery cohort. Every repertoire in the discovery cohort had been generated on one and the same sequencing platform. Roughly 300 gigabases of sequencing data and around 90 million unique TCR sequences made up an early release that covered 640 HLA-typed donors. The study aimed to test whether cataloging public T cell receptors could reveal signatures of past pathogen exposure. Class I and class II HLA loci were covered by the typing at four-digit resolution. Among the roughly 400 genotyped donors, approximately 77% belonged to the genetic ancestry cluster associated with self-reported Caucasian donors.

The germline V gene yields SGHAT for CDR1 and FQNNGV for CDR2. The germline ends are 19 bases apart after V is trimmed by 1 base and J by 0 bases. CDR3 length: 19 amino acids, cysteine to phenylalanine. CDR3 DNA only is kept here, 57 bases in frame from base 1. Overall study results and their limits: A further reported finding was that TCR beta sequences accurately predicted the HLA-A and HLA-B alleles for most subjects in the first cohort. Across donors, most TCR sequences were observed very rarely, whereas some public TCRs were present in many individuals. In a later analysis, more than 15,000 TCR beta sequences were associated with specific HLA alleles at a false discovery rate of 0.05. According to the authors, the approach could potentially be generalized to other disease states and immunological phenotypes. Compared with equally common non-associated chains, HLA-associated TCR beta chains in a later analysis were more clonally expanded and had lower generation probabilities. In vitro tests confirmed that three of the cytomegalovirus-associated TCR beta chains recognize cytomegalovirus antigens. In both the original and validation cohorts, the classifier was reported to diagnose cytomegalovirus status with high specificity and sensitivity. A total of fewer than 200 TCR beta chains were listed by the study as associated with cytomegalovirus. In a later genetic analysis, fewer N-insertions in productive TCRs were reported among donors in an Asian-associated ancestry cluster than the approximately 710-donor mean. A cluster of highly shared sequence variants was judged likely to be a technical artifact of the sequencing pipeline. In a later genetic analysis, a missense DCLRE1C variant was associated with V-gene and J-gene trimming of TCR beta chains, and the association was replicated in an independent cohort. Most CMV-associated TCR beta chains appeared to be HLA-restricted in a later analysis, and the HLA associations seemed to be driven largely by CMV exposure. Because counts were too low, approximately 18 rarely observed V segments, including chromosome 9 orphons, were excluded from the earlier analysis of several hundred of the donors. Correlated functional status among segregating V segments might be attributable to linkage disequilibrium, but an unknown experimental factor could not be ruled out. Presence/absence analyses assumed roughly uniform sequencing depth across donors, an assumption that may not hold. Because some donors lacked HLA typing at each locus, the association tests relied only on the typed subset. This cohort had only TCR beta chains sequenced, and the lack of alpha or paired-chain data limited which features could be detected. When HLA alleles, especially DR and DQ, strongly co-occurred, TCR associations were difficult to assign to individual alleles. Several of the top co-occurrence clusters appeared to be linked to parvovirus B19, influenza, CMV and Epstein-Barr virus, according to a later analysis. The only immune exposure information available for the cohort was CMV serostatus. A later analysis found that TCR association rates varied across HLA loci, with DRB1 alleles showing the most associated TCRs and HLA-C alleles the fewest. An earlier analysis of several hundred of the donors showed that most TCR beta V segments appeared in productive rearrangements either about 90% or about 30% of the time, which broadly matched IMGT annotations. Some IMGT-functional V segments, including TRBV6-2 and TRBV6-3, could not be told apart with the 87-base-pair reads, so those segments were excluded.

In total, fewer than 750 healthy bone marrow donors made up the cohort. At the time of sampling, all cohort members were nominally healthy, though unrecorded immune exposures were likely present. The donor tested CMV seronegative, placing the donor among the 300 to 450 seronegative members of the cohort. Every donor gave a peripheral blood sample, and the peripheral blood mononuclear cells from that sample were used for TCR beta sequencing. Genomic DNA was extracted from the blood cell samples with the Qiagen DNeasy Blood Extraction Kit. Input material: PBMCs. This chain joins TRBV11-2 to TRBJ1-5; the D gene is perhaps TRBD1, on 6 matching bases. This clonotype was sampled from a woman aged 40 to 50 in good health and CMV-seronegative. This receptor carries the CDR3 CASSLGYLGRGYSNQPQHF. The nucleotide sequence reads TGTGCCAGCAGCTTAGGGTACTTGGGCAGGGGCTATAGCAATCAGCCCCAGCATTTT. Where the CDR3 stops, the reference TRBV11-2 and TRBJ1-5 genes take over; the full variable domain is EAGVAQSPRYKIIEKRQSVAFWCNPISGHATLYWYQQILGQGPKLLIQFQNNGVVDDSQLPKDRFSAERLKGVDSTLKIQPAKLEDSAVYLCASSLGYLGRGYSNQPQHFGDGTRLSIL.